A selection of T cell receptor beta chains follows, all from one sample in a study of shared clonotypes between healthy human individuals. Using immunoSEQ multiplex PCR, the repertoire was profiled, and TCRdb retains in-frame clones only, with some absent. The sample shows around 600,000 clones, roughly 95% of them seen only once. The sequenced sample consisted of naive CD8+ T cells sorted from blood. The receptors stem from a woman in her 30s in good health. Both conserved end residues are part of each CDR3. D genes are given only for firm matches. Clone size is given for some rows only: seen once, a few or many times, or a class if the clone is expanded.

j_call clone_size d_call v_call cdr3_nt cdr3_aa
TRBJ1-2 - - TRBV19 TGTGCCAGTAGTAAAAAGGCTTACTATGGCTACACCTTC CASSKKAYYGYTF
TRBJ2-7 - - TRBV7-8 TGTGCCAGCAGCCAACTCAGTCGTTTTGACTACGAGCAGTACTTC CASSQLSRFDYEQYF
TRBJ2-5 once TRBD2 TRBV27 TGTGCCAGCAGTTCGGGACTAGCGGGAAAACTTCAAGAGACCCAGTACTTC CASSSGLAGKLQETQYF
TRBJ2-3 - TRBD1 TRBV28 TGTGCCAGCAGTCACACCGGGACAGTAGTTACAGATACGCAGTATTTT CASSHTGTVVTDTQYF
TRBJ2-7 - TRBD2 TRBV7-9 TGTGCCAGCAGCGGAATAGCGGGAGGGCCGCTCGAGCAGTACTTC CASSGIAGGPLEQYF
TRBJ2-2 - - TRBV27 TGTGCCAGCAGCTACGGGAGCACCGGGGAGCTGTTTTTT CASSYGSTGELFF
TRBJ2-5 - - TRBV4-1 TGCGCCAGCAGCCAAGATCTTGGGGCCGGGGAGACCCAGTACTTC CASSQDLGAGETQYF
TRBJ2-7 - TRBD1 TRBV27 TGTGCCAGCAGCCAGGGCCCCGGGACAGGGGGCGGCGAGCAGTACTTC CASSQGPGTGGGEQYF
TRBJ2-3 - - TRBV27 TGTGCCAGCAGTTACTTCGATACGCAGTATTTT CASSYFDTQYF
TRBJ2-1 - - TRBV5-1 TGCGCCAGCAGCGGCGAGCGGGAGCAGTTCTTC CASSGEREQFF
TRBJ2-7 - - TRBV21-1 TGTGCCAGCAGCAAAGCCCCCCTATCCCCCTCCTACGAGCAGTACTTC CASSKAPLSPSYEQYF
TRBJ1-5 - - TRBV6-4 TGTGCCAGCAGGACACCCGATTCTGATAGCAATCAGCCCCAGCATTTT CASRTPDSDSNQPQHF
TRBJ2-3 - TRBD2 TRBV2 TGTGCCAGCAGTGTAACTAGCGGGAGCGGATATAGCACAGATACGCAGTATTTT CASSVTSGSGYSTDTQYF
TRBJ2-7 - TRBD1 TRBV6-5 TGTGCCAGCAGCTCCGGGACAGGGGGCCACGAGCAGTACTTC CASSSGTGGHEQYF
TRBJ2-6 - - TRBV27 TGTGCCAGCAGTTTTCAGGGCCCTGGGGCCAACGTCCTGACTTTC CASSFQGPGANVLTF
TRBJ2-2 - - TRBV10-3 TGTGCCATCAGTGAGCCGGAGCTGGCCGGGGAGCTGTTTTTT CAISEPELAGELFF
TRBJ1-1 once TRBD1 TRBV29-1 TGCAGCGCACGACAGGGTGGGAACACTGAAGCTTTCTTT CSARQGGNTEAFF
TRBJ1-5 - TRBD1 TRBV11-3 TGTGCCAGCAGCTCCGGGACAGGCGAACAGCCCCAGCATTTT CASSSGTGEQPQHF
TRBJ2-7 once - TRBV28 TGTGCCAGCAGTATAGTTTCCCTCGGGGCCCAAAGCAGTTACGAGCAGTACTTC CASSIVSLGAQSSYEQYF
TRBJ1-3 once - TRBV11-2 TGTGCCAGCAGCGGCACTCGGGGGACTGGGTACACCATATATTTT CASSGTRGTGYTIYF
TRBJ1-4 - - TRBV28 TGTGCCAGCAGCCCAACCCCGGACATCCGAATTGAAAAACTGTTTTTT CASSPTPDIRIEKLFF
TRBJ2-1 - - TRBV28 TGTGCCAGCAACAGCCTCCGGGACCCAGCATCGGATGAGCAGTTCTTC CASNSLRDPASDEQFF
TRBJ2-7 - TRBD2 TRBV2 TGTGCCAGCAGTGAACAGGAGGGAGGGCCCGACGAGCAGTACTTC CASSEQEGGPDEQYF
TRBJ2-2 - - TRBV2 TGTGCCAGCAGTGGAAGAGACGGGAATCCCACCGGGGAGCTGTTTTTT CASSGRDGNPTGELFF
TRBJ2-1 - TRBD1 TRBV27 TGTGCCAGCAGGACAGGGGGCATCGATGAGCAGTTCTTC CASRTGGIDEQFF
TRBJ1-2 - - TRBV10-1 TGCGCCAGCAGTGAGTCCCGGACCCATGGCTACACCTTC CASSESRTHGYTF
TRBJ1-2 - - TRBV1 TGCACCACCACGGGGAAGGGACAGACTAACTATGGCTACACCTTC CTTTGKGQTNYGYTF
TRBJ2-3 - TRBD1 TRBV13 TGTGCCAGCAGACCGACAGGGGGGACAGATACGCAGTATTTT CASRPTGGTDTQYF
TRBJ2-1 - - TRBV6-6 TGTGCCAGCAGTTACTCCCCCCTCCAGGTGAACAATGAGCAGTTCTTC CASSYSPLQVNNEQFF
TRBJ2-3 - TRBD2 TRBV27 TGTGCCAGCAGTTTATCGCCCGGGACTAGAACAGATACGCAGTATTTT CASSLSPGTRTDTQYF
TRBJ2-7 - - TRBV5-4 TGTGCCAGCAGCGTGACCCCTTACGAGCAGTACTTC CASSVTPYEQYF
TRBJ2-2 - TRBD2 TRBV7-8 TGTGCCAGCAGTCGACTCCCCCCTCCTAGCGGAATGTACCGGGAGCTGTTTTTT CASSRLPPPSGMYRELFF
TRBJ2-7 - TRBD2 TRBV27 TGTGCCAGCAGCCGAGGGACTAGCGGGAGCTCCTACGAGCAGTACTTC CASSRGTSGSSYEQYF
TRBJ1-3 - - TRBV7-9 TGTGCCAGCAGCTTAGCGAGTAGTGTTGCTGGAAACACCATATATTTT CASSLASSVAGNTIYF
TRBJ2-7 - TRBD2 TRBV2 TGTGCCAGCAGCGGCGGGACTAGCGGGTCCTACGAGCAGTACTTC CASSGGTSGSYEQYF
TRBJ2-3 - TRBD2 TRBV27 TGTGCCAGCAGTAGACTAGCGGGACCAGATACGCAGTATTTT CASSRLAGPDTQYF
TRBJ1-2 - - TRBV29-1 TGCAGCGTTGTGGGGGGGGACTATGGCTACACCTTC CSVVGGDYGYTF
TRBJ2-7 - TRBD2 TRBV27 TGTGCCAGCCGGTCGGGGGGAGCTCGGGAGCAGTACTTC CASRSGGAREQYF
TRBJ2-1 once - TRBV27 TGTGCCAGCAGTTCCTTTGGTGCCGGACCAGACTACAATGAGCAGTTCTTC CASSSFGAGPDYNEQFF
TRBJ1-1 - TRBD1 TRBV5-1 TGCGCCAGCAGCTTGCTCCGACAGGGGGGGACTGAAGCTTTCTTT CASSLLRQGGTEAFF
TRBJ2-7 - TRBD2 TRBV28 TGTGCCAGCAAAAACCGGGACTACCACGAGCAGTACTTC CASKNRDYHEQYF
TRBJ2-7 - TRBD2 TRBV4-2 TGTGCCAGCAGCTCGGGCCAGGCTAGCGGAGGAAAGGAGCAGTACTTC CASSSGQASGGKEQYF
TRBJ2-3 - TRBD1 TRBV30 TGTGCCTGGAGTGTAGGGACAGGCTTGGTGGCAGATACGCAGTATTTT CAWSVGTGLVADTQYF
TRBJ2-7 - - TRBV5-1 TGCGCCAGCAGCTTGGGGGACACCTACGAGCAGTACTTC CASSLGDTYEQYF
TRBJ2-7 - - TRBV27 TGTGCCAGCAGTCCAGGGGGGGGACCCTACGAGCAGTACTTC CASSPGGGPYEQYF
TRBJ2-7 - - TRBV5-1 TGCGCCAGCAGCTTTACTTCTTTGGCGGGGTCCTACGAGCAGTACTTC CASSFTSLAGSYEQYF
TRBJ1-2 - - TRBV28 TGTGCCAGCACCTCGAACTATGGCTACACCTTC CASTSNYGYTF
TRBJ2-7 - TRBD2 TRBV28 TGTGCCAGCAGTTTGGGGACACTAGCGGGAGAGGACGAGCAGTACTTC CASSLGTLAGEDEQYF
TRBJ2-4 - - TRBV27 TGTGCCAGCAGTTCCTACTCCATAGCCAAAAACATTCAGTACTTC CASSSYSIAKNIQYF
TRBJ2-3 - TRBD2 TRBV5-1 TGCGCCAGCAGCTACGGGACTAGCGGGATAGATACGCAGTATTTT CASSYGTSGIDTQYF
TRBJ2-5 once - TRBV19 TGTGCCAGTAGTACCGTTTACGGGTTGGGGGAGACCCAGTACTTC CASSTVYGLGETQYF
TRBJ2-2 - TRBD2 TRBV28 TGTGCCAGCAGTCATCTCAGACTAGCGGGGCTTCCAGGGGCCGGGGAGCTGTTTTTT CASSHLRLAGLPGAGELFF
TRBJ1-2 - - TRBV15 TGTGCCACCAGCAGAGTTTCAGATTACTATGGCTACACCTTC CATSRVSDYYGYTF
TRBJ2-7 - TRBD2 TRBV5-1 TGCGCCAGCAGCTTGGTACCTAGCGGGAGACAGGAGCAGTACTTC CASSLVPSGRQEQYF
TRBJ2-2 - - TRBV13 TGTGCCAGCAGCTTAGGGGGGACACTAAACACCGGGGAGCTGTTTTTT CASSLGGTLNTGELFF